This T cell receptor (beta chain) came from a study of response to subunit inactivated influenza vaccine. TCRdb used MiXCR to reprocess the RT-PCR reads, holding one entry per CDR3 protein. The data contain under 800,000 distinct CDR3 sequences, over 11% of them seen just once; the ten biggest clones take up 6.5% to 8.5%. CDR1 and CDR2 from the germline V gene are MGHDK and SYGVNS. There are 14 residues in the CDR3. V lost 6 bases and J lost 4, with 15 bases in between. The source of this sequence is a man between 45 and 60 years old who received an inactivated influenza vaccine. The sequences come from PBMCs from blood, collected around 15 days before vaccination. The rearrangement uses TRBV25-1 and TRBJ1-1, with D unclear. Here the CDR3 reads CASSSGFVGTEAFF. The CDR3 coding sequence is TGTGCCAGCAGCTCTGGGTTTGTAGGCACTGAAGCTTTCTTT.